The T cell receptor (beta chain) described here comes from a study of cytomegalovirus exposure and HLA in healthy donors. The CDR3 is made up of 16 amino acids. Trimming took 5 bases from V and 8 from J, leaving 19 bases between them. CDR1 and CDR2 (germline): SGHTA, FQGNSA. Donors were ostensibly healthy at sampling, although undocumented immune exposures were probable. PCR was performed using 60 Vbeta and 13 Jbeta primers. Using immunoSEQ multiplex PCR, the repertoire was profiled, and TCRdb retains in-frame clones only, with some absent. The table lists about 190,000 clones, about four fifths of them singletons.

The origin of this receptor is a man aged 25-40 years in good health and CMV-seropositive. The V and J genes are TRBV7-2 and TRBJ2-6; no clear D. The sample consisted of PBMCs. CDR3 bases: TGTGCCAGCAGCCCCCAAGTAACCTCCGGGTCCAACGTCCTGACTTTC. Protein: CASSPQVTSGSNVLTF.